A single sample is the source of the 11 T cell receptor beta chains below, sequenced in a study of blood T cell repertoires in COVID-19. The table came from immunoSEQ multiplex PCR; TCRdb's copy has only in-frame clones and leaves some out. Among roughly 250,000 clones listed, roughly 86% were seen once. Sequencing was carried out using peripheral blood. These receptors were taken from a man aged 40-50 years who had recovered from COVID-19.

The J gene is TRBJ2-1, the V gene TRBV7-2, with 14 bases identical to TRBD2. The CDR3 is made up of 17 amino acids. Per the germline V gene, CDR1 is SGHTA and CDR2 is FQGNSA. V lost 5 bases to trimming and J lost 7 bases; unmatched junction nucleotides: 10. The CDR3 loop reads CASSPRTSGGPGNEQFF. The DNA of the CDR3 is TGTGCCAGCAGCCCGCGGACTAGCGGGGGGCCTGGGAATGAGCAGTTCTTC.

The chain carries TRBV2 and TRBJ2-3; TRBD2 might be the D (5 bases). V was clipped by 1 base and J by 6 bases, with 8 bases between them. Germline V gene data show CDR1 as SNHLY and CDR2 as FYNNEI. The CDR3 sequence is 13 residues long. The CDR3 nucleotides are TGTGCCAGCAGTGAAGAGGGAGCGGATACGCAGTATTTT. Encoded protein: CASSEEGADTQYF.

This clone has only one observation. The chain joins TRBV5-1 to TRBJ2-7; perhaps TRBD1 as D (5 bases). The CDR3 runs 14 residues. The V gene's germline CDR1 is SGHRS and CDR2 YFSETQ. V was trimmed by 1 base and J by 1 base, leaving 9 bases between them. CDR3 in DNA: TGCGCCAGCAGCTTGATAACAGGTTCCTACGAGCAGTACTTC. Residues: CASSLITGSYEQYF.

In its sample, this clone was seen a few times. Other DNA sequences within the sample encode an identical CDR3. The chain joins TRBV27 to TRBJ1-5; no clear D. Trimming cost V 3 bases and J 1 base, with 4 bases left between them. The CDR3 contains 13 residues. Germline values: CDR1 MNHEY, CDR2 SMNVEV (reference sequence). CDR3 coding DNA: TGTGCCAGCAGTTTCCTAAGCAATCAGCCCCAGCATTTT. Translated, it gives CASSFLSNQPQHF.

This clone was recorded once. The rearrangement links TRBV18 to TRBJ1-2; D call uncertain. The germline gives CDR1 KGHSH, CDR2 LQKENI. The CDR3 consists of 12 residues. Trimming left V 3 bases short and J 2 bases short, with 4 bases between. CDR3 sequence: CASSPLNYGYTF. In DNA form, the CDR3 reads TGTGCCAGCTCACCTTTAAACTATGGCTACACCTTC.

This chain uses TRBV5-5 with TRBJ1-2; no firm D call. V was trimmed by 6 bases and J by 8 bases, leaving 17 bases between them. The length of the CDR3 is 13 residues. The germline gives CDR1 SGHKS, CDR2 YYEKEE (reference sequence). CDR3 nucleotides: TGTGCCAGCAATGTCGAGGGTTACGGGGGCTACACCTTC. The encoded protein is CASNVEGYGGYTF.

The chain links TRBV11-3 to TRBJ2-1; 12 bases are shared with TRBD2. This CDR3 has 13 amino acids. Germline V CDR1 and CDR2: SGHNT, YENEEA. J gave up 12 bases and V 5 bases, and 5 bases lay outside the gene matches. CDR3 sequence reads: CASSNLAGGPQFF. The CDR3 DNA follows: TGTGCCAGCAGCAATCTAGCGGGGGGGCCGCAGTTCTTC.

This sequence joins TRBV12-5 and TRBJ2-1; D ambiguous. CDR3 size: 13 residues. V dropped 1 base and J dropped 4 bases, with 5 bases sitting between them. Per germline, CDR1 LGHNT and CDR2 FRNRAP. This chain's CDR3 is CASGLGRYNEQFF. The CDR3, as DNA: TGTGCTAGTGGTTTGGGCAGGTACAATGAGCAGTTCTTC.

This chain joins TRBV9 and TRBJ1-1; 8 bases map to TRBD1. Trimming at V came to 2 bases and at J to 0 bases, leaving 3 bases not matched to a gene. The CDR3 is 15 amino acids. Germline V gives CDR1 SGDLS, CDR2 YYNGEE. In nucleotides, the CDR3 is TGTGCCAGCAGCGTGTCAGGGGGCATGAACACTGAAGCTTTCTTT. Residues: CASSVSGGMNTEAFF.

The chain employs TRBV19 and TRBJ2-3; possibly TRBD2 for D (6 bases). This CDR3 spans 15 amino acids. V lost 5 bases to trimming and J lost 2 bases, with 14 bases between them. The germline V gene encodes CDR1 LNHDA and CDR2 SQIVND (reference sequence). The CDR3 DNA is TGTGCCAGTAGTCCGAGGACTACAGCCACAGATACGCAGTATTTT. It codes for CASSPRTTATDTQYF.

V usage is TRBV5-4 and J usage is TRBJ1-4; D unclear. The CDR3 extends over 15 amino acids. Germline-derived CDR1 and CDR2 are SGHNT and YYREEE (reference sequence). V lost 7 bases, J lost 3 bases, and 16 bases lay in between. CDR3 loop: CASPRGGGSNEKLFF. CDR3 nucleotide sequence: TGTGCCAGCCCCCGTGGCGGCGGATCTAATGAAAAACTGTTTTTT.